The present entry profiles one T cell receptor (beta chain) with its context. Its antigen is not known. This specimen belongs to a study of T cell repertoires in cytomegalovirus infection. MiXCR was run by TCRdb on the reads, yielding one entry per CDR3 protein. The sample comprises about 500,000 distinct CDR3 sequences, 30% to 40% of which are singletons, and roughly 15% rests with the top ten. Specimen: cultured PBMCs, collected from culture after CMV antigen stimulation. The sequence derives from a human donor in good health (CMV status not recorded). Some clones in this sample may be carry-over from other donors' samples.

The CDR3 DNA is TGTGCCACCAGTGAGCCAGGGGATATGGGCAAAAACATTCAGTACTTC. Translated, it gives CATSEPGDMGKNIQYF. The chain couples TRBV24-1 to TRBJ2-4; D perhaps matches TRBD1 (6 bases). CDR3 length: 16 amino acids. Trimming removed 4 bases at V and 3 bases at J, with 15 bases between. Germline-derived CDR1 and CDR2 are KGHDR and SFDVKD.